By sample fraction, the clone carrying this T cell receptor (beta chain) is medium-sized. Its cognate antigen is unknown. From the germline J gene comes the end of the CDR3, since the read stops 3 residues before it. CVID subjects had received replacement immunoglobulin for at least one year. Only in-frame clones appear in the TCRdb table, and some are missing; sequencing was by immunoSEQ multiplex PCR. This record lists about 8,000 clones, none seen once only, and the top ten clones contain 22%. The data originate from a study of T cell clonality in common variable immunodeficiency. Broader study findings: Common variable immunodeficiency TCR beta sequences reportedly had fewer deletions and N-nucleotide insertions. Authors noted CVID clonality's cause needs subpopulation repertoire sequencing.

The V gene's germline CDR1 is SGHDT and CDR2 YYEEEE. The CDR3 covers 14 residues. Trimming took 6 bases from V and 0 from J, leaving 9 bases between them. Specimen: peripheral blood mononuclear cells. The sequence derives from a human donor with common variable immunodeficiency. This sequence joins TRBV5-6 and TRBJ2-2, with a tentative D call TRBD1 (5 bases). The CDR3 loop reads CASTTVTNTGELFF. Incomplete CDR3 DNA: TGTGCCAGCACGACAGTAACGAACACCGGGGAG.